This section outlines one T cell receptor beta chain sequence together with its context. Authors' analysis steps: Using reference gene primer amplification, nucleated cell counts were estimated. Assay: immunoSEQ multiplex PCR; the TCRdb copy retains only in-frame clones and omits some. D and trimming come from the DNA, and the V and J calls and clone size come from that table. The table records under 250,000 clones, about 79% of them present only once. This sample is part of a study of blood T cell repertoires in COVID-19. On the study more broadly: From T cells, B-cell-depleted T cells, or PBMCs came the material, which was cDNA or gDNA.

The TCR was taken from a woman between 35 and 50 years old with acute COVID-19. Sequencing was carried out using PBMCs or T cells enriched from blood (not recorded which).

CDR3 sequence: CASSVLPRQQETQYF. DNA for the CDR3: TGTGCCAGCAGCGTCCTCCCCCGACAGCAAGAGACCCAGTACTTC. The chain carries TRBV9 and TRBJ2-5; maybe TRBD1 (5 bases). Germline V gene sequence: CDR1 SGDLS, CDR2 YYNGEE. CDR3 length: 15 residues. The ends were cut back, 2 bases at V and 2 bases at J, with 13 bases in the middle. The variable domain in full, completed from reference TRBV9 and TRBJ2-5, reads DSGVTQTPKHLITATGQRVTLRCSPRSGDLSVYWYQQSLDQGLQFLIQYYNGEERAKGNILERFSAQQFPDLHSELNLSSLELGDSALYFCASSVLPRQQETQYFGPGTRLLVL.